This T cell receptor beta chain was documented in a study of post-analysis software for immune sequencing data. Study context: Disease trajectories encompassed relapsing-remitting, secondary progressive and progressive-relapsing multiple sclerosis. Points from the study as a whole: Significantly decreased normalized Chao1 diversity was recorded for multiple sclerosis patients relative to controls. By F measure, strong co-clustering occurred among samples prepared in the same batch. Four or five TRBV segments were more frequent in patients than controls; TRBV5-6, TRBV5-1 and TRBV20-1 belonged to this group.

This clonotype was found a few times. What it binds is not known. Included in the TCR beta cDNA libraries were unique molecular identifiers. Each sample of roughly 1 to 11 million input T cells yielded roughly 500,000 cDNA molecules, so each molecule approximated one T cell. TCRdb itself ran the PCR reads through MiXCR, one entry per CDR3 protein. Among 380,000 or so distinct CDR3 sequences listed, roughly 38% were seen once. This CDR3 contains 17 residues. V was pared by 4 bases and J by 5 bases, with 20 bases between. The germline gives CDR1 LGHDT, CDR2 YNNKEL (reference sequence). The rearrangement links TRBV3-1 to TRBJ1-4, with D hard to call. The receptor's source is a girl aged 5-17 years with multiple sclerosis. The sequencing sample was made of blood. The CDR3 reads CASSLKRSGSWNEKLFF. DNA of the CDR3: TGTGCCAGCAGCCTTAAGAGGTCCGGGTCATGGAATGAAAAACTGTTTTTT.